Shown below are 8 T cell receptor beta chains from a single sample sequenced in a study of cytomegalovirus exposure and HLA in healthy donors. PCR amplification relied on 60 Vbeta primers (plus 13 Jbeta primers). Sequencing was performed with immunoSEQ multiplex PCR; in TCRdb, only in-frame clones are kept and a portion is missing. This repertoire shows about 150,000 clones, less than 90% found once; its top ten account for 1.9%. Sequences were obtained from PBMCs. Receptors originate from a man aged 18 to 30 in good health and CMV-seronegative.

The chain links TRBV5-1 to TRBJ2-7; TRBD1 matches 8 bases. The J call may be faulty, since TRBJ2-1 better matches the DNA end. The germline gives CDR1 SGHRS, CDR2 YFSETQ. The CDR3 is made up of 14 amino acids. In nucleotides, the CDR3 is TGCGCCAGCAGCTTGACAGGGGGCTACAATGAGCAGTTCTTC. It translates to CASSLTGGYNEQFF.

The V call is TRBV30, the J call TRBJ1-5, with a tentative D call TRBD1 (5 bases). V shed 5 bases and J shed 6 bases, with 17 bases lying between them. Germline V gives CDR1 GTSNPN, CDR2 SVGIG (reference sequence). The length of the CDR3 is 14 residues. CDR3 sequence (DNA): TGTGCCTGGGGAGGGGCGATGCACAGTCAGCCCCAGCATTTT. It specifies CAWGGAMHSQPQHF.

V is TRBV29-1 and J is TRBJ2-1, with D possibly matching TRBD2 (6 bases). V lost 3 bases to trimming and J lost 2 bases, with 17 bases between them. The CDR3 covers 16 residues. CDR1 is SQVTM and CDR2 is ANQGSEA in the germline V gene. CDR3: CSVDEVQGGTYNEQFF. The DNA for the CDR3 is TGCAGCGTTGATGAAGTCCAGGGAGGTACCTACAATGAGCAGTTCTTC.

CDR3: CASSPGGLPYEQYF. The CDR3 DNA reads as TGCGCCAGCAGCCCGGGGGGGCTTCCTTACGAGCAGTACTTC. The V and J genes are TRBV5-1 and TRBJ2-7, with 8 bases aligning to TRBD2. This CDR3 contains 14 residues. Germline-derived CDR1 and CDR2 are SGHRS and YFSETQ. V trimming: 4 bases; J trimming: 4 bases; junction bases outside the gene matches: 7.

This sequence joins TRBV30 and TRBJ2-1; D not certain. Deletions cut 2 bases from V and 9 bases from J, with 5 bases between. Germline V CDR1 and CDR2: GTSNPN, SVGIG (reference sequence). The CDR3 covers 10 residues. The CDR3 is CAWSISEQFF. As DNA, the CDR3 is TGTGCCTGGAGTATCAGTGAGCAGTTCTTC. Variable domain in full (rest from reference TRBV30 and TRBJ2-1): SQTIHQWPATLVQPVGSPLSLECTVEGTSNPNLYWYRQAAGRGLQLLFYSVGIGQISSEVPQNLSASRPQDRQFILSSKKLLLSDSGFYLCAWSISEQFFGPGTRLTVL.

A word on this clone: One end of the junction does not line up with germline, which may come from a read error. In the same sample, other DNA sequences code for this CDR3. V usage is TRBV5-1 and J usage is TRBJ2-4; 9 bases map to TRBD2. Germline V CDR1 and CDR2: SGHRS, YFSETQ. CDR3 size: 16 residues. CDR3 nucleotide sequence: TGCGCCAGCAGCTTGGCCCTGGGACTAGCCAAAAACATTCAGTACTTT. Amino acid sequence: CASSLALGLAKNIQYF.

This rearrangement joins TRBV6-1 to TRBJ1-2; 8 nucleotides align to TRBD1. Germline CDR1 MNHNS, CDR2 SASEGT. The CDR3 sequence is 12 residues long. V gave up 10 bases and J gave up 8 bases; unmatched junction bases: 9. CDR3 DNA: TGTGCCACCAAGACAGGGGTAGGGGGCTACACCTTC. It is translated as CATKTGVGGYTF.

In its sample, this clone was seen once. This chain joins TRBV28 and TRBJ2-7; D may be TRBD2 (6 bases). This CDR3 has 13 residues. Germline CDR1 MDHEN, CDR2 SYDVKM. Trimming stripped 7 bases from V and 3 bases from J, with 13 bases between. This CDR3 is CASTETGLYEQYF. CDR3 bases: TGTGCCAGCACCGAGACGGGACTCTACGAGCAGTACTTC.